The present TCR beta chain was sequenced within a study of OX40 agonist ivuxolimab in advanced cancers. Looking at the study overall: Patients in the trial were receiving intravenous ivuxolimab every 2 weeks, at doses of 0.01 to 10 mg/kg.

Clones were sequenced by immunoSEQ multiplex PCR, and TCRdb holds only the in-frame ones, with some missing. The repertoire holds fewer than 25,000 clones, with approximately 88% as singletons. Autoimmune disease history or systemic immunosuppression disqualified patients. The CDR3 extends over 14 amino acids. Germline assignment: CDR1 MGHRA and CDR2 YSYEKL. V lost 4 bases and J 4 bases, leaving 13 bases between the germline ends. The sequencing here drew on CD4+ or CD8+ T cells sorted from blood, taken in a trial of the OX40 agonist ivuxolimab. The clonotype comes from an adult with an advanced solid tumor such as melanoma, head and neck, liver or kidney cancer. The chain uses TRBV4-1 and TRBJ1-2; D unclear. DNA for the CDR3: TGCGCCAGCAGCCCCGATGGGTATGGCTATGGCTACACCTTC. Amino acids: CASSPDGYGYGYTF.